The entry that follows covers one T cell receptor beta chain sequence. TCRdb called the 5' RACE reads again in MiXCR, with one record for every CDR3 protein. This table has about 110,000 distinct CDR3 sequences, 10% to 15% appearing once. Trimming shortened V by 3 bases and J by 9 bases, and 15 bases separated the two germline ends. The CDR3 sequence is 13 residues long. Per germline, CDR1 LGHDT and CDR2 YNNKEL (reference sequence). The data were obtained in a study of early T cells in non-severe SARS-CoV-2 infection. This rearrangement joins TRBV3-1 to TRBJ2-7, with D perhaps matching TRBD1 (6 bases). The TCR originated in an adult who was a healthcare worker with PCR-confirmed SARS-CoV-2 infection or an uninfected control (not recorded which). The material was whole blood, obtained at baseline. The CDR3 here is CASSHGRGGGQYF. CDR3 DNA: TGTGCCAGCAGCCATGGACGTGGGGGCGGGCAGTACTTC.